One TCR beta chain is described in this entry. Its antigen is as yet unknown. Primers included in the PCR were 60 Vbeta and 13 Jbeta primers. Method: immunoSEQ multiplex PCR; TCRdb's copy keeps in-frame clones and lacks some. The table shows 150,000 to 200,000 clones, with around 84% occurring only once. Germline V gives CDR1 MNHEY, CDR2 SVGAGI. The CDR3 spans 15 residues. Trimming took 2 bases from V and 4 from J; bases not matched to a gene: 5. This sample is drawn from a study of cytomegalovirus exposure and HLA in healthy donors. The overall study: There were under 130 million unique TCR beta sequences, drawn from around 180 million T cells, in an earlier analysis.

Findings and caveats of the study: The study recorded over 150 TCR beta chains that were cytomegalovirus-associated. A few of the chains that were CMV-associated were confirmed in vitro to be specific for CMV antigens. Some highly shared sequence variants likely arose as a pipeline artifact.

The chain employs TRBV6-5 and TRBJ2-1, with 7 bases aligning to TRBD1. The sequenced sample was PBMCs. This sequence originates from a young woman in good health and CMV-seronegative. The CDR3 DNA sequence: TGTGCCAGCAGTTACCGGGACAGCCTATACAATGAGCAGTTCTTC. Amino acids: CASSYRDSLYNEQFF.